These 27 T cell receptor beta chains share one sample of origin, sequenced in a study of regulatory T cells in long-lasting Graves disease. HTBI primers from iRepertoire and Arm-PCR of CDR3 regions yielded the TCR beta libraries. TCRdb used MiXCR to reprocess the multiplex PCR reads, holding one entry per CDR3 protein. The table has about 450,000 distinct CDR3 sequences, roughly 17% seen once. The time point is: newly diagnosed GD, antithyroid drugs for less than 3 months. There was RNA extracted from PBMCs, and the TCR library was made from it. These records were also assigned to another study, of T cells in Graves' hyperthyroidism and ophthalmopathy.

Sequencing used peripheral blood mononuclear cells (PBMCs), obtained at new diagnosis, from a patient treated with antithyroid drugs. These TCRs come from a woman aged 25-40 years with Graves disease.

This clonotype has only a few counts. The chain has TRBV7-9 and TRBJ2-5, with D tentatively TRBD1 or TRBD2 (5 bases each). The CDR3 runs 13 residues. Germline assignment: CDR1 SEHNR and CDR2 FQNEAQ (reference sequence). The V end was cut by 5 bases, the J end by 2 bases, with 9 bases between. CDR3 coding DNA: TGTGCCAGCAGCGTCGGGGCGCAAGAGACCCAGTACTTC. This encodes CASSVGAQETQYF.

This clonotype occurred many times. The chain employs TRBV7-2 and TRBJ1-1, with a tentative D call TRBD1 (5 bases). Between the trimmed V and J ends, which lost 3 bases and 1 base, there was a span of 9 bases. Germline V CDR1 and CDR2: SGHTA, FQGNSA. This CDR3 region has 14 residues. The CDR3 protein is CASSFLTGNTEAFF. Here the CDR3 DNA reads TGTGCCAGCAGCTTCCTCACAGGGAACACTGAAGCTTTCTTT.

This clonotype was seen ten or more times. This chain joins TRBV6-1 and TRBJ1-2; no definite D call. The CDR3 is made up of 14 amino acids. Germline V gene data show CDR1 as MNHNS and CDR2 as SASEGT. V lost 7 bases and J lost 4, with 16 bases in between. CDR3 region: CASTPDTSGYGYTF. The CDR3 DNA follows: TGTGCCAGCACCCCCGACACGTCTGGCTATGGCTACACCTTC.

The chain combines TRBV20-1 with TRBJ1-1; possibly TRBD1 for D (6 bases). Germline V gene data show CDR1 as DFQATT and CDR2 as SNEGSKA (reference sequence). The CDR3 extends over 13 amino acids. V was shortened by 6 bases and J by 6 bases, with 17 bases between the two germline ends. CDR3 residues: CSAETGLGAEAFF. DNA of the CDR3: TGCAGTGCGGAAACAGGGCTGGGGGCTGAAGCTTTCTTT.

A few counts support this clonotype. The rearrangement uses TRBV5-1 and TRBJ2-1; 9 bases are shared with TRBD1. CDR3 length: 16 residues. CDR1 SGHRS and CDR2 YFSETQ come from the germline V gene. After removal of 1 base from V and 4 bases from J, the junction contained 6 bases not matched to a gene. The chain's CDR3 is CASSLLSDRGYNEQFF. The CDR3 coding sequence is TGCGCCAGCAGCTTGTTGAGTGACAGGGGGTACAATGAGCAGTTCTTC.

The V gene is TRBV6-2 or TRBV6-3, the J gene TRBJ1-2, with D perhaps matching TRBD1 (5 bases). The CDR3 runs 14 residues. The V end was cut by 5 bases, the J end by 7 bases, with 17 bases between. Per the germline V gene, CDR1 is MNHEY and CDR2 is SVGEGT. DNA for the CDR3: TGTGCCAGCAGTGAGGAGGGGCTTCCCGCTGGCTACACCTTC. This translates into CASSEEGLPAGYTF.

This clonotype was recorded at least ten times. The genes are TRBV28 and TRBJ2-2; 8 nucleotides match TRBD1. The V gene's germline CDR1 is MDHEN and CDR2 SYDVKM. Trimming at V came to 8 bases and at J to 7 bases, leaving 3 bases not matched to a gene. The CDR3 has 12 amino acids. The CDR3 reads CASRQGFGELFF. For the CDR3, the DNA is TGTGCCAGCCGACAGGGGTTCGGGGAGCTGTTTTTT.

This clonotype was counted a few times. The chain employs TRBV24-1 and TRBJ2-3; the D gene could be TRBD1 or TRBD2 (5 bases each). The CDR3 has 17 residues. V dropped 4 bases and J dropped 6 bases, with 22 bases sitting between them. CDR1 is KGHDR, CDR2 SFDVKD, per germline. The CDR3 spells CATSDPLGVAGDDTQYF. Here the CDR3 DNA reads TGTGCCACCAGTGACCCCCTTGGGGTAGCCGGGGACGATACGCAGTATTTT.

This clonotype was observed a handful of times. The CDR3 region is CSASYREVDQPQHF. The CDR3 region has the DNA TGCAGTGCTAGCTACAGGGAGGTTGATCAGCCCCAGCATTTT. The V and J genes are TRBV20-1 and TRBJ1-5; perhaps TRBD1 as D (6 bases). This CDR3 has 14 residues. V lost 3 bases and J lost 5, with 14 bases in between. Germline CDR1 is DFQATT and CDR2 is SNEGSKA (reference sequence).

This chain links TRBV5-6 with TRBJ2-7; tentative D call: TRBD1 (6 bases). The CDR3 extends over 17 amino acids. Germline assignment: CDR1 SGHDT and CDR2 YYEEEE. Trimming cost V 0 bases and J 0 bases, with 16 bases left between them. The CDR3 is CASSLGTQGSRSYEQYF. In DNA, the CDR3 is TGTGCCAGCAGCTTGGGGACACAGGGCTCCCGCTCCTACGAGCAGTACTTC. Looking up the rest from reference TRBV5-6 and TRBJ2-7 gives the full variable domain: DAGVTQSPTHLIKTRGQQVTLRCSPKSGHDTVSWYQQALGQGPQFIFQYYEEEERQRGNFPDRFSGHQFPNYSSELNVNALLLGDSALYLCASSLGTQGSRSYEQYFGPGTRLTVT.

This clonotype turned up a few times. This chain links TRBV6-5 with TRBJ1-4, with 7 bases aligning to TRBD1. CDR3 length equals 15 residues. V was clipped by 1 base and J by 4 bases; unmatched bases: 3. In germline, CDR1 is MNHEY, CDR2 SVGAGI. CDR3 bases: TGTGCCAGCAGTTACTTGGGACAGTATAATGAAAAACTGTTTTTT. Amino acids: CASSYLGQYNEKLFF.

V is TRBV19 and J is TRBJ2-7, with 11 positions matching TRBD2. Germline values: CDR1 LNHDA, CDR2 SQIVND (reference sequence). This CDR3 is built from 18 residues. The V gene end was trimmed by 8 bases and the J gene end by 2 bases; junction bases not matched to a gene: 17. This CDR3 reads CASHPGPLAGVSTYEQYF. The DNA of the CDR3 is TGTGCCAGTCACCCCGGGCCACTAGCGGGGGTGTCTACCTACGAGCAGTACTTC.

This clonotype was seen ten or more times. The CDR3 is CASRPLTSGMGTDTQYF. CDR3 sequence (DNA): TGTGCCAGCAGACCTCTCACTAGCGGGATGGGCACAGATACGCAGTATTTT. The genes are TRBV6-1 and TRBJ2-3, with 10 bases identical to TRBD2. There are 17 residues in the CDR3. Germline V gene data show CDR1 as MNHNS and CDR2 as SASEGT. With V trimmed by 6 bases and J by 1 base, 10 bases remained unmatched.

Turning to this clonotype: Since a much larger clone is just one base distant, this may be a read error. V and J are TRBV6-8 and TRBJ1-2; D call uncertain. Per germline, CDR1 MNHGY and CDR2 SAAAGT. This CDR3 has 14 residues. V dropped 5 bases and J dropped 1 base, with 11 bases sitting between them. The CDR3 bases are TGTGCCAGCAGTGGACGGGCGTTTAACTATGGCTACACCTTC. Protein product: CASSGRAFNYGYTF.

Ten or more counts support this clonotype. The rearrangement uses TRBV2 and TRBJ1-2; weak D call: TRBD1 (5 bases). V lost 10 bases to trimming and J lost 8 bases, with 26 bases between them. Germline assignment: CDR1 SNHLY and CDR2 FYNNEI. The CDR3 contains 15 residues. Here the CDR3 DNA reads TGTGCCATCCAAACCCACGATAAGACCCGGACAGGCTACACCTTC. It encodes CAIQTHDKTRTGYTF.

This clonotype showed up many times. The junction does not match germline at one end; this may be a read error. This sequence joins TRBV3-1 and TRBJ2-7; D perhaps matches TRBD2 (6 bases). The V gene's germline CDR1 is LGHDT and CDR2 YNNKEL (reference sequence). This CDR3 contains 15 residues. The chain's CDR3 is CASSQGPSAYFEQYF. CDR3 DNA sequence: TGTGCCAGCAGTCAAGGGCCTAGCGCCTACTTCGAGCAGTACTTC.

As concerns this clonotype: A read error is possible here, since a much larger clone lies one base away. The CDR3 sequence is CASSPSTSGSLLLGNDQFF. The CDR3 bases are TGTGCCAGCTCACCGTCGACTAGCGGGAGTCTTTTACTTGGCAATGATCAGTTCTTC. This chain joins TRBV18 and TRBJ2-4; TRBD2 aligns across 12 bases. The J call may be incorrect, as the DNA end agrees better with TRBJ2-1. This CDR3 region has 19 residues. Germline V gene sequence: CDR1 KGHSH, CDR2 LQKENI.

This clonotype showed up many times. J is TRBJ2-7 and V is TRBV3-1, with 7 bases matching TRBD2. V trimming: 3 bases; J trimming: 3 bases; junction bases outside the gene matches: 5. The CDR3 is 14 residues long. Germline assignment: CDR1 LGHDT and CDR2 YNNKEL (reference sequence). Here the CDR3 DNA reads TGTGCCAGCAGCCAGGGCGGGAGTGGCTACGAGCAGTACTTC. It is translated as CASSQGGSGYEQYF.

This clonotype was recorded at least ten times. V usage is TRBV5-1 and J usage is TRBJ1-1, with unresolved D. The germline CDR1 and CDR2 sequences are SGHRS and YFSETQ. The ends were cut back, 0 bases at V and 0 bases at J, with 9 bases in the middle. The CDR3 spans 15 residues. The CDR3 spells CASSLGEGMNTEAFF. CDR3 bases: TGCGCCAGCAGCTTGGGAGAAGGGATGAACACTGAAGCTTTCTTT.

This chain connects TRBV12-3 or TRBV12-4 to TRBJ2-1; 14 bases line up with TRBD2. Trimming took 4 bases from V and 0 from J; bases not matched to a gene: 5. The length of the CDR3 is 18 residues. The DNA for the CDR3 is TGTGCCAGCAGTTCGCCCGGGACTAGCGGGAGCTCCTACAATGAGCAGTTCTTC. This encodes CASSSPGTSGSSYNEQFF.

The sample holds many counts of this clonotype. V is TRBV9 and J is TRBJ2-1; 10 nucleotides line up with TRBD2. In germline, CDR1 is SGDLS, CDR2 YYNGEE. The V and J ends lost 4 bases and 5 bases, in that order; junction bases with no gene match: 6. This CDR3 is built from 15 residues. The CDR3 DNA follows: TGTGCCAGCAGCACAAGCGGGAGGGCCAACAATGAGCAGTTCTTC. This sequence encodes CASSTSGRANNEQFF.

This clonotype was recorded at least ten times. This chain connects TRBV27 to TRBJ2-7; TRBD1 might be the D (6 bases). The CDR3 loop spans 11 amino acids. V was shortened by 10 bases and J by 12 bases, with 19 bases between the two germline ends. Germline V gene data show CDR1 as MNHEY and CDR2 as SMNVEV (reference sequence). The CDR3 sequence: CATRGLGSPYF. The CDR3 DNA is TGTGCCACCAGGGGTTTGGGGAGCCCGTACTTC.

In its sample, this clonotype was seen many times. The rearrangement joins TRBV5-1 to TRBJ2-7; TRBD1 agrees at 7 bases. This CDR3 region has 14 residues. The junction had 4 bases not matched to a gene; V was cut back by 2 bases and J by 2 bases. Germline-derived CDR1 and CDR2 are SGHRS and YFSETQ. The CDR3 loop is CASSFTGVAYEQYF. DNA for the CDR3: TGCGCCAGCAGCTTCACAGGGGTCGCCTACGAGCAGTACTTC.

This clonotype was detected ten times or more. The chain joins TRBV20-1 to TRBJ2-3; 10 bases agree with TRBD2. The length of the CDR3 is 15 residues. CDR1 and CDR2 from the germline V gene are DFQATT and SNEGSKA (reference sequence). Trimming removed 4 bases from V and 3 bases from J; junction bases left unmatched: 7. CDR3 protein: CSAITSGEETDTQYF. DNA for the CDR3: TGCAGTGCTATAACTAGCGGGGAGGAAACAGATACGCAGTATTTT.

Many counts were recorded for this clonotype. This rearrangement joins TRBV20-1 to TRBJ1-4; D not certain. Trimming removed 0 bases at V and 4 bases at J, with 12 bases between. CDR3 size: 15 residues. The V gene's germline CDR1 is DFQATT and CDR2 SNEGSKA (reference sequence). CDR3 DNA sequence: TGCAGTGCTAGAGATGTTAGGACGGTTAATGAAAAACTGTTTTTT. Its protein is CSARDVRTVNEKLFF.

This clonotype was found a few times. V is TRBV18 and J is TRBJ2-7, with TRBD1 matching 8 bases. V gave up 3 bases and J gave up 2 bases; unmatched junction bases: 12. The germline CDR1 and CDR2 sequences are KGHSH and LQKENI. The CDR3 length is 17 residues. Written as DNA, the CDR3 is TGTGCCAGCTCACCTCCACGACCCGGGACAGGCCCCTACGAGCAGTACTTC. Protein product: CASSPPRPGTGPYEQYF.

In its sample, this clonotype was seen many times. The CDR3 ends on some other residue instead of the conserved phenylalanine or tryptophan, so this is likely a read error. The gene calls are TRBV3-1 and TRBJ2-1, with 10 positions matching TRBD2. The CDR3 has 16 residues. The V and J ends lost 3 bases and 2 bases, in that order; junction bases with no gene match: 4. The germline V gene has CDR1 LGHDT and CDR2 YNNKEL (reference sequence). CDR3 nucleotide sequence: TGTGCCAGCAGCCAGGAAACTAGCGGGACCTACAATGAGCAGTTCCTC. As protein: CASSQETSGTYNEQFL.